The source of this T cell receptor beta chain is a study of response to subunit inactivated influenza vaccine. J gave up 1 base and V 0 bases, and 12 bases lay outside the gene matches. This CDR3 spans 18 amino acids. The germline V gene has CDR1 MNHEY and CDR2 SVGAGI. TCRdb reanalysed the RT-PCR reads using MiXCR and keeps one entry per CDR3 protein. The sample lists about 570,000 distinct CDR3 sequences; approximately 11% were seen once. This clonotype was counted between two and nine times. This sample was also put to use in a study of T cells expressing NK-cell markers. This second study notes: 5'RACE template switching with UMIs produced the TCR beta cDNA. It was sorted CD3+CD56+NKG2C+, CD3+CD56+NKG2C- and CD3+CD56-NKG2C+ T cells that supplied the TCR beta repertoires.

The chain is built from TRBV6-5 and TRBJ2-7, with 7 positions matching TRBD1. The sequences come from PBMCs from blood, collected on the day of vaccination. The clonotype was recovered from a middle-aged man who received an inactivated influenza vaccine. In nucleotides, the CDR3 is TGTGCCAGCAGTTACTCCTGGACAGGTACTTTACATTCCTACGAGCAGTACTTC. It codes for CASSYSWTGTLHSYEQYF.